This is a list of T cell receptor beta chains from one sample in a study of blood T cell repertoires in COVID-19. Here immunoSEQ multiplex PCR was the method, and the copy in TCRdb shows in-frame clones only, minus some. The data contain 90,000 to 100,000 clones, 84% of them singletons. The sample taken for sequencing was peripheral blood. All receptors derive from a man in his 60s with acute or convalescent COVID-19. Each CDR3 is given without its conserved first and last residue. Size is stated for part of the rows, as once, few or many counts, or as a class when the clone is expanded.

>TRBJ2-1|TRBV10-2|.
ASSEGAQQF
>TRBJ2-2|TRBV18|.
ASSLGWQSGTGELF
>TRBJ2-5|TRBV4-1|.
ASSQDREGLAQTQY
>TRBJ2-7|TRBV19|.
ASKETGNSLEQY
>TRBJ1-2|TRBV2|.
ASSEHTTGDYGYT
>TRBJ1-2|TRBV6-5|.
ASRSLTATNYGYT
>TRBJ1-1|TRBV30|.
AWSAQPGSEAF
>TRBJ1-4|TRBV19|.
ASERGTTNEKLF
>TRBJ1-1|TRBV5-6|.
ASSLVASTEAF
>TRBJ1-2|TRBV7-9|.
ASSWDRLNYGYT
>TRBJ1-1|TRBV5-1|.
ASSQGEAEAF
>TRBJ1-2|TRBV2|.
AEGVSNYGYT
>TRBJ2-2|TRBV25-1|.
ASAWDRNTGELF
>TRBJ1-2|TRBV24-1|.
ATSDSGQGYGYT
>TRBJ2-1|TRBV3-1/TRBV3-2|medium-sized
ASSHLSSYNEQF
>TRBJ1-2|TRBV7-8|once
ASSSVGRDHLLYGYT
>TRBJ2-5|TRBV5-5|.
ASSPGLAGASETQY
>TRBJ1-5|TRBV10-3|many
ATQGVNQPQH
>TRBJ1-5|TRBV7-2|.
ASSPYLNQPQH
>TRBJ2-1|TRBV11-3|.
ASSSTGTPYNEQF
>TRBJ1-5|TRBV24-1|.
ATSVRDSHQPQH
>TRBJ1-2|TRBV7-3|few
ASSFNTGADGYT
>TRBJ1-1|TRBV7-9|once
ASSVQLRGGNTEAF
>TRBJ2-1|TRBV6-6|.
ASSSAVLNEQF
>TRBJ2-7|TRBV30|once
AWSSRSGDEQY
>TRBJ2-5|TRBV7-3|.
ASSLIGGGIKETQY
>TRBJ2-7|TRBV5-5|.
ASSFRQDPYEQY
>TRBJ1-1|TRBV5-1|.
ASSPTGAEAF
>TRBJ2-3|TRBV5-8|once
ASSLGSASTDTQY
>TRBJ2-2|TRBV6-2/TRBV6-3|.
ASSYVEWGGPENTGELF
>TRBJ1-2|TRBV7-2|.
ASSPSDTKTPYGYT
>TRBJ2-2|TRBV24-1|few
ATSDLQRGGARELF
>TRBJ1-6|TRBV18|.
ASSPDTAYNSPLH
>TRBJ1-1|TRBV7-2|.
ASSPRRGRVGTEAF
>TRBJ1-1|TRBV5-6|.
ASGYRGTEAF
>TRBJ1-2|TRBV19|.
ASSVYHGQGAGYT
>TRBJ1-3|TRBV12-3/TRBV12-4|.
ASSRSRGDTIY
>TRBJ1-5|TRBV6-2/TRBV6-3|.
ASSYSMRGARQPQH
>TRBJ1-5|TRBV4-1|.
ASSQVLTDQPQH
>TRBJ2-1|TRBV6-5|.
ATRLWGVDEQF
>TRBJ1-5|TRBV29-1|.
SVETGSNQPQH
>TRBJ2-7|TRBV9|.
ASSAGTSETYEQY
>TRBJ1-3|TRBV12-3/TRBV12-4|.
ASSTGNTIY
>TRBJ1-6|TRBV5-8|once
ASIQNVDRGHSPLH
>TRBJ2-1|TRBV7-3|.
ASSQTGGSYNEQF
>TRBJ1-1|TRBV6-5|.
ASTKAQGATEAF
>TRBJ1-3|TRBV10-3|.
AISETGNPGNTIY
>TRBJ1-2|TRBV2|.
ASSESQSYGYT
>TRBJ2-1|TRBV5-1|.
ASSLTYPIGYNEQF
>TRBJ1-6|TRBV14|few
ASSLKNRVRNSPLH
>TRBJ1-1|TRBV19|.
ASRWFTGDDTEAF
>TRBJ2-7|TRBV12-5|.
ASGLARGPNYEQY
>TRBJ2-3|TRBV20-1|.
SASGGGGASTQY
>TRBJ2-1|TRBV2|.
ASSEAGGIYNEQF
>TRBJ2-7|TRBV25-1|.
ASSGGLVQY
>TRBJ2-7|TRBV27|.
ASSPAGGETFYEQY
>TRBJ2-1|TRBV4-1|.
ASSTRLGSYNEQF
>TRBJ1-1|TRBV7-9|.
ASSLAQMNTEAF
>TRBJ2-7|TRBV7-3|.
ASSLPPLGEQY